Each of the 18 T cell receptor beta chains below was sequenced from the same sample in a study of molecular identifiers for immune sequencing clone quantification. TCRdb re-called the PCR reads through MiXCR, storing one row per CDR3 protein. Of roughly 320,000 distinct CDR3 sequences detected, roughly a quarter appear once; the ten largest clones hold about 0.71%. The source material was naive CD8+ T cells from blood, with Jurkat cell RNA spiked in. The subset here: FACS-sorted CD8+CD4-CCR7+CD45RA+ naive T cells. Source of these receptors: a human donor in good health. Some libraries in this study had Jurkat cell RNA spiked in.

The chain is built from TRBV30 and TRBJ2-1; TRBD1 aligns across 7 bases. This CDR3 is 14 amino acids long. The V gene end was trimmed by 2 bases and the J gene end by 8 bases; junction bases not matched to a gene: 9. CDR1 is GTSNPN, CDR2 SVGIG, per germline (reference sequence). The CDR3 loop reads CAWSPPRTGDEQFF. CDR3 nucleotides: TGTGCCTGGAGTCCACCCCGGACAGGCGATGAGCAGTTCTTC.

Remarks on this clonotype: This may come from a read error, since a much larger clone is one base off. The J gene is TRBJ1-2, the V gene TRBV7-8; D is possibly TRBD1 (5 bases). CDR1 and CDR2 (germline): SGHVS, FQNEAQ. Trimming shortened V by 5 bases and J by 8 bases, and 18 bases separated the two germline ends. The CDR3 spans 14 residues. CDR3 sequence: CASSPGRGVLGYTF. In DNA, the CDR3 is TGTGCCAGCAGCCCCGGACGGGGGGTCCTAGGCTACACCTTC.

This clonotype was detected many times. The chain carries TRBV7-2 and TRBJ2-4; D possibly matches TRBD1 or TRBD2 (5 bases each). Trimming pared 5 bases from V and 0 bases from J, leaving 14 bases between. The CDR3 consists of 16 residues. CDR1 SGHTA and CDR2 FQGNSA come from the germline V gene. CDR3 coding DNA: TGTGCCAGCAGCGGGCGTAGGGACCTAGCCAAAAACATTCAGTACTTC. Its protein is CASSGRRDLAKNIQYF.

There are many counts of this clonotype. The chain carries TRBV20-1 and TRBJ1-2; TRBD1 might be the D (6 bases). The CDR3 loop spans 11 amino acids. The germline CDR1 and CDR2 sequences are DFQATT and SNEGSKA (reference sequence). V was shortened by 5 bases and J by 3 bases, with 7 bases between the two germline ends. The DNA of the CDR3 is TGCAGTGCTCGACAGGACTATGGCTACACCTTC. Translation gives CSARQDYGYTF.

On this clonotype: This may come from a read error, since a much larger clone is one base off. This sequence joins TRBV5-3 and TRBJ2-7; D may be TRBD1 (5 bases). TRBV5-3 is given ORF status, its function remaining uncertain. The CDR3 runs 15 residues. The CDR3 DNA reads as TGTGCCAGCAGCTCGGATGACCCCAGGGTGGGGGAGCAGTACTTC. Its protein is CASSSDDPRVGEQYF.

This clonotype was recorded at least ten times. V is TRBV28 and J is TRBJ2-3; 12 bases are a match to TRBD2. The CDR3 has 17 amino acids. V was pared by 5 bases and J by 6 bases, with 12 bases of the junction left unmatched. In germline, CDR1 is MDHEN, CDR2 SYDVKM. The CDR3 DNA reads TGTGCCAGCAGTGCCGGACTAGCGGGGACCCAATCGGATACGCAGTATTTT. Translated: CASSAGLAGTQSDTQYF.

The chain has TRBV29-1 and TRBJ2-1; 7 bases match TRBD2. The CDR3 has 16 amino acids. V lost 3 bases, J lost 8 bases, and 16 bases stayed unmatched. Per the germline V gene, CDR1 is SQVTM and CDR2 is ANQGSEA. This CDR3 reads CSVDRGLEAGVHEQFF. DNA of the CDR3: TGCAGCGTTGATCGGGGCCTTGAGGCGGGAGTTCATGAGCAGTTCTTC.

This sequence joins TRBV29-1 and TRBJ2-7, with a possible D match to TRBD2 (6 bases). V was cut by 7 bases and J by 6 bases, with 16 bases left in between. CDR3 length equals 12 residues. Germline CDR1 SQVTM, CDR2 ANQGSEA. The CDR3 sequence: CSAAVGGVEQYF. CDR3 coding DNA: TGCAGCGCGGCGGTCGGAGGGGTCGAGCAGTACTTC.

This clonotype was found many times. This chain uses TRBV13 with TRBJ2-7, with D unresolved. This CDR3 has 11 residues. Germline V lookup: CDR1 PRHDT, CDR2 FYEKMQ (reference sequence). Trimming stripped 5 bases from V and 3 bases from J, with 5 bases between. CDR3 sequence (DNA): TGTGCCAGCAGCAGAGACTACGAGCAGTACTTC. Its translation: CASSRDYEQYF.

There are many counts of this clonotype. J is TRBJ2-3 and V is TRBV6-5; 11 nucleotides align to TRBD2. Germline V gene sequence: CDR1 MNHEY, CDR2 SVGAGI. Trimming removed 2 bases from V and 2 bases from J; junction bases left unmatched: 3. The CDR3 totals 16 residues. The CDR3 DNA reads TGTGCCAGCAGTTACCTAGCGGGGGGCGTCACAGATACGCAGTATTTT. Its protein product is CASSYLAGGVTDTQYF.

The chain couples TRBV9 to TRBJ2-1, with 11 bases identical to TRBD2. V shed 4 bases, J shed 6 bases, and the junction held 9 bases outside the gene matches. This CDR3 region has 16 residues. CDR1 is SGDLS, CDR2 YYNGEE, per germline. The CDR3 DNA reads as TGTGCCAGCAGCCTCAGCGGGACTAGCGGCCTCAATGAGCAGTTCTTC. Its translation is CASSLSGTSGLNEQFF. Full variable domain (remainder filled in from reference TRBV9 and TRBJ2-1): DSGVTQTPKHLITATGQRVTLRCSPRSGDLSVYWYQQSLDQGLQFLIQYYNGEERAKGNILERFSAQQFPDLHSELNLSSLELGDSALYFCASSLSGTSGLNEQFFGPGTRLTVL.

This clonotype was picked up many times. The chain uses TRBV11-2 and TRBJ2-1, with D possibly being TRBD1 or TRBD2 (6 bases each). CDR3 size: 14 residues. CDR1 is SGHAT and CDR2 is FQNNGV in the germline V gene. V lost 0 bases and J lost 7, with 10 bases in between. Here the CDR3 DNA reads TGTGCCAGCAGCTTAGAGGGGGGCCCTAATGAGCAGTTCTTC. Translation gives CASSLEGGPNEQFF.

This clonotype has ten or more counts. The chain employs TRBV15 and TRBJ2-4; D unclear. The V gene lost 0 bases and the J gene lost 1 base, with 10 bases spanning the gap. Germline CDR1 reads LNHNV; CDR2 reads YYDKDF (reference sequence). This CDR3 spans 16 amino acids. The CDR3 sequence is CATSRDTTVAKNIQYF. CDR3 sequence (DNA): TGTGCCACCAGCAGAGACACAACAGTGGCCAAAAACATTCAGTACTTC.

V gene TRBV7-8 combines with J gene TRBJ2-1; D unresolved. CDR1 is SGHVS, CDR2 FQNEAQ, per germline. Between the trimmed V and J ends, which lost 6 bases and 6 bases, there was a span of 9 bases. The CDR3 spans 12 residues. For the CDR3, the DNA is TGTGCCAGCAGTCTCCCCTGCAATGAGCAGTTCTTC. Its protein product is CASSLPCNEQFF. The full variable domain, rest sourced from reference TRBV7-8 and TRBJ2-1, is GAGVSQSPRYKVAKRGQDVALRCDPISGHVSLFWYQQALGQGPEFLTYFQNEAQLDKSGLPSDRFFAERPEGSVSTLKIQRTQQEDSAVYLCASSLPCNEQFFGPGTRLTVL.

In its sample, this clonotype was seen many times. In DNA form, the CDR3 reads TGTGCCAGCAGCTTAGGCCAGGGGACCCAGTACTTC. It codes for CASSLGQGTQYF. The chain has TRBV13 and TRBJ2-5, with D possibly being TRBD1 (5 bases). The CDR3 extends over 12 amino acids. Trimming took 0 bases from V and 7 from J, leaving 6 bases between them. CDR1 is PRHDT and CDR2 is FYEKMQ in the germline V gene (reference sequence).

CDR3 in amino acids: CASSPQGAEMEPQHF. The CDR3 region has the DNA TGCGCCAGCAGCCCACAGGGGGCGGAAATGGAGCCCCAGCATTTT. The chain links TRBV4-1 to TRBJ1-5; 9 bases fit TRBD1. V dropped 4 bases and J dropped 8; count of bases not matched to a gene: 9. CDR3 length equals 15 residues. The germline CDR1 and CDR2 sequences are MGHRA and YSYEKL.

In DNA form, the CDR3 reads TGTGCCAGCCAAATTGGACTAGCCCCCGACTCACAAGAGACCCAGTACTTC. Amino acids: CASQIGLAPDSQETQYF. The genes are TRBV2 and TRBJ2-5, with 8 bases fitting TRBD2. The CDR3 is 17 amino acids. Germline loops: CDR1 SNHLY, CDR2 FYNNEI. After removal of 8 bases from V and 2 bases from J, the junction contained 16 bases not matched to a gene. The variable domain in full, with the rest retrieved from reference TRBV2 and TRBJ2-5, is EPEVTQTPSHQVTQMGQEVILRCVPISNHLYFYWYRQILGQKVEFLVSFYNNEISEKSEIFDDQFSVERPDGSNFTLKIRSTKLEDSAMYFCASQIGLAPDSQETQYFGPGTRLLVL.

Regarding this clonotype: A much larger clone differs by one base, so this may be a read error. The rearrangement joins TRBV29-1 to TRBJ2-7; 10 bases line up with TRBD2. The CDR3 sequence is 15 residues long. The germline CDR1 and CDR2 sequences are SQVTM and ANQGSEA. The CDR3 spells CSVDTLAGNSYDQYF. The DNA for the CDR3 is TGCAGCGTTGATACACTAGCGGGGAACTCCTACGACCAGTACTTC.